The rows below give T cell receptor beta chains drawn from one sample of a study of blood T cell repertoires in COVID-19. Profiled with immunoSEQ multiplex PCR; TCRdb holds only in-frame clones, not every one. Of roughly 380,000 clones listed, 70% to 85% were seen once; the top ten hold 1.1%. Sample: peripheral blood. The receptors derive from a human donor with acute or convalescent COVID-19. The donor label of this sample is uncertain. Both conserved end residues are part of each CDR3. Each record gives: clone size, CDR3 length, D gene, J gene, V gene, CDR3 protein, CDR3 DNA. The D gene is left open where the match is weak. The listing skips clone size in some rows; elsewhere it reads once, few, many or a size class.

.,15,TRBD1,TRBJ1-3,TRBV7-9,CASTHTTGAGNTIYF,TGTGCCAGCACTCACACGACAGGGGCTGGAAACACCATATATTTT
many,16,TRBD1,TRBJ2-4,TRBV2,CASRPTGNGAKNIQYF,TGTGCCAGCAGACCGACAGGGAATGGGGCCAAAAACATTCAGTACTTC
.,15,.,TRBJ2-1,TRBV7-6,CASSLAHGGYDEQFF,TGTGCCAGCAGCTTAGCGCATGGGGGGTACGATGAGCAGTTCTTC
.,15,.,TRBJ1-2,TRBV2,CASSEVGGLSMGYTF,TGTGCCAGCAGTGAAGTAGGCGGTTTGTCCATGGGCTACACCTTC
.,13,.,TRBJ2-1,TRBV10-1,CASTAGLGNEQFF,TGCGCCAGCACGGCGGGGCTGGGCAATGAGCAGTTCTTC
once,15,.,TRBJ1-6,TRBV19,CASTPTGGIRSPLHF,TGTGCCAGTACCCCGACAGGCGGAATTCGATCACCCCTCCACTTT
.,15,.,TRBJ2-5,TRBV27,CASSSDHRLKETQYF,TGTGCCAGCAGTTCCGACCATCGACTCAAAGAGACCCAGTACTTC
.,18,TRBD2,TRBJ2-7,TRBV4-2,CASSHGLAGGSGTYEQYF,TGTGCCAGCAGCCACGGACTAGCGGGAGGGTCGGGGACCTACGAGCAGTACTTC
once,15,.,TRBJ2-1,TRBV15,CATSRDRATYNEQFF,TGTGCCACCAGCAGAGATCGCGCAACCTACAATGAGCAGTTCTTC
.,15,TRBD1,TRBJ1-1,TRBV6-5,CASSPGDRVSTEAFF,TGTGCCAGCAGTCCAGGGGACAGGGTTTCGACTGAAGCTTTCTTT
.,19,TRBD2,TRBJ2-3,TRBV2,CASSVQLAGAPRSTDTQYF,TGTGCCAGCAGTGTCCAACTAGCGGGGGCCCCAAGGAGCACAGATACGCAGTATTTT
.,14,.,TRBJ2-2,TRBV28,CASSQLPNTGELFF,TGTGCCAGCAGTCAACTACCGAACACCGGGGAGCTGTTTTTT
.,15,.,TRBJ1-2,TRBV19,CASRGPGQLLGGYTF,TGTGCCAGTAGGGGTCCCGGACAGCTCCTGGGTGGCTACACCTTC